This T cell receptor (beta chain) stems from a study of OX40 agonist ivuxolimab in advanced cancers. Study information: Patients received intravenous ivuxolimab every 2 weeks at 0.01 to 10 mg/kg. Partial responses were seen in three patients, one with hepatocellular carcinoma and two with cutaneous melanoma.

TCRdb keeps only in-frame clones here, not all; method: immunoSEQ multiplex PCR. The repertoire holds around 100,000 clones, around nine tenths seen once, with 0.25% to 0.35% in the top ten. Germline V gives CDR1 SGHNT, CDR2 YENEEA. The length of the CDR3 is 13 residues. V was clipped by 5 bases and J by 5 bases, with 13 bases between them. The material was CD4+ or CD8+ T cells sorted from blood, obtained in a trial of the OX40 agonist ivuxolimab. The origin of this receptor is an adult with an advanced solid tumor such as melanoma, head and neck, liver or kidney cancer. The chain recombines TRBV11-3 with TRBJ2-7, with D perhaps given as TRBD1 or TRBD2 (5 bases each). In DNA form, the CDR3 reads TGTGCCAGCAGCCCGATCGTGGGGGACGAGCAGTACTTC. Translating gives CASSPIVGDEQYF.